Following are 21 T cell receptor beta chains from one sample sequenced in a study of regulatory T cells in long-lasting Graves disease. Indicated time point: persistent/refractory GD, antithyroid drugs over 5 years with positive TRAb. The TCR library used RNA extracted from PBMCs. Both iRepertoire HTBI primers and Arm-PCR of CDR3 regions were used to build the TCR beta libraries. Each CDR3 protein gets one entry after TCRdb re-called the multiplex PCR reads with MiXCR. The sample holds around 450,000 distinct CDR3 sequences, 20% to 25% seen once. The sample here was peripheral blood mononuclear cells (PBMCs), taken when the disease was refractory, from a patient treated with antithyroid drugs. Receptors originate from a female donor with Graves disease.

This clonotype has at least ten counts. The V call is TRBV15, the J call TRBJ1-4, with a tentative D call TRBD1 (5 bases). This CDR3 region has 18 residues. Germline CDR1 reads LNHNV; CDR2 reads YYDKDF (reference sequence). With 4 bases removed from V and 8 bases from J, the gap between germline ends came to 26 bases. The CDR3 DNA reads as TGTGCCACCAGCAACCGAGGCCGGGTGGGACTCTATGGGGAAAAACTGTTTTTT. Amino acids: CATSNRGRVGLYGEKLFF.

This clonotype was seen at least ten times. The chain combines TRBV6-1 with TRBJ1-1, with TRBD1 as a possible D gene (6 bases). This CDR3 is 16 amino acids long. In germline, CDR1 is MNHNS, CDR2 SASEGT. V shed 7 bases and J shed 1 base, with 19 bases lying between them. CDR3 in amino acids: CASNWDTKTGNTEAFF. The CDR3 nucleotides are TGTGCCAGCAATTGGGACACGAAAACGGGGAACACTGAAGCTTTCTTT.

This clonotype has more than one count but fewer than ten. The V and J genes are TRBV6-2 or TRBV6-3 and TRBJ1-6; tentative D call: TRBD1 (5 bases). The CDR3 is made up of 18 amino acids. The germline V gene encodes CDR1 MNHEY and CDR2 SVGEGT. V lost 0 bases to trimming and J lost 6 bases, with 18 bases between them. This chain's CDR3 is CASSYSMAMGVPNSPLHF. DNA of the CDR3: TGTGCCAGCAGTTACTCGATGGCCATGGGGGTTCCTAATTCACCCCTCCACTTT.

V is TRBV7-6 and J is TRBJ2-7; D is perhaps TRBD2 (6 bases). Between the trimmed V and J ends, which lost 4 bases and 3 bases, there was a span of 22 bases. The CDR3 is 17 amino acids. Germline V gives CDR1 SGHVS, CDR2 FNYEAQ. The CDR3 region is CASSSGGGRSDYYEQYF. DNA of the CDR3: TGTGCCAGCAGCTCCGGTGGTGGGAGGTCGGACTACTACGAGCAGTACTTC.

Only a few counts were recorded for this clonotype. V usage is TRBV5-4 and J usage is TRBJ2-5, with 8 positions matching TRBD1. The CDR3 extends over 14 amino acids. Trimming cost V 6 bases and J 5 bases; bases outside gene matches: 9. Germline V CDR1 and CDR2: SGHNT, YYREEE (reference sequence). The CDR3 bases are TGTGCCAGCACCCGCGACAGGGGCGGGGAGACCCAGTACTTC. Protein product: CASTRDRGGETQYF.

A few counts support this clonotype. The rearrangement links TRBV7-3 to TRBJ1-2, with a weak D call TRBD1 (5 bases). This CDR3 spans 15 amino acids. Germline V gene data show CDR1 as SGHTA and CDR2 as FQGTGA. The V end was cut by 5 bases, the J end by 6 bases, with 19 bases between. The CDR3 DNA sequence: TGTGCCAGCAGCCCAACCGGGGCCTCCGGGGATGGCTACACCTTC. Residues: CASSPTGASGDGYTF.

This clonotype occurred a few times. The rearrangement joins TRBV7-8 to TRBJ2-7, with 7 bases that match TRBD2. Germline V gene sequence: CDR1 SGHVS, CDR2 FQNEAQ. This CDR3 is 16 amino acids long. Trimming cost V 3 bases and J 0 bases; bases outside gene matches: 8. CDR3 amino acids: CASSFPSGPSSYEQYF. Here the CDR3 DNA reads TGTGCCAGCAGCTTCCCTAGCGGTCCTAGCTCCTACGAGCAGTACTTC.

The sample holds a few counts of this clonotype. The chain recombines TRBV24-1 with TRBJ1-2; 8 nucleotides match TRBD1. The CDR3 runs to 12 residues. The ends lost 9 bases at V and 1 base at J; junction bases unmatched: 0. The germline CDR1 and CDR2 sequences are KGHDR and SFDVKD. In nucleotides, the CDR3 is TGTGCCACCGGACAGGGTAACTATGGCTACACCTTC. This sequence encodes CATGQGNYGYTF.

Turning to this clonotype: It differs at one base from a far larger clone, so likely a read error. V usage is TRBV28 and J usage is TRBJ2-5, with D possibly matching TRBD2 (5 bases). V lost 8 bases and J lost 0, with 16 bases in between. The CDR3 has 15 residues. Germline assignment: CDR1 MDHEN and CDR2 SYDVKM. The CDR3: CASGLISVYQETQYF. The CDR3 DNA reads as TGTGCCAGCGGCTTAATTAGCGTCTACCAAGAGACCCAGTACTTC.

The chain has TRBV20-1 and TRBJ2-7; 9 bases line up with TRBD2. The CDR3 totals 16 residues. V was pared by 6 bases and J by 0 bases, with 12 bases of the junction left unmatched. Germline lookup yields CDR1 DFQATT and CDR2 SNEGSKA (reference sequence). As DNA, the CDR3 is TGCAGTGCCCCTGGGGAAGCGGGGGGCCTCTCCTACGAGCAGTACTTC. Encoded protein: CSAPGEAGGLSYEQYF.

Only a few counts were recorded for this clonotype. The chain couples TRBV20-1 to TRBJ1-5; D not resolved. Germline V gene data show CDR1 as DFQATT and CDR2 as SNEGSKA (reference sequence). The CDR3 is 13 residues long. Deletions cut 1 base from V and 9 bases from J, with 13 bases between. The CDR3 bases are TGCAGTGCTAGAGGAAGCAAGTCGGCGCCCCAGCATTTT. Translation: CSARGSKSAPQHF.

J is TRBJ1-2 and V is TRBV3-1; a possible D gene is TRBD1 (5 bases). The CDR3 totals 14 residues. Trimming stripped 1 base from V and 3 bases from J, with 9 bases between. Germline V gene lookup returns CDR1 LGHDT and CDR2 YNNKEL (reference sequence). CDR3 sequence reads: CASSQAGRDYGYTF. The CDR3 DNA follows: TGTGCCAGCAGCCAAGCAGGGAGGGACTATGGCTACACCTTC.

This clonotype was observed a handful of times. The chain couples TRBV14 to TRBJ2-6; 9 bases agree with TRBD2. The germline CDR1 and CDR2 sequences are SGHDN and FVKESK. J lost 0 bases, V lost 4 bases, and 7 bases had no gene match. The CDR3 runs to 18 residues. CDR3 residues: CASSPLLAGFSGANVLTF. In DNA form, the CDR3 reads TGTGCCAGCAGCCCCCTCCTAGCGGGGTTCTCTGGGGCCAACGTCCTGACTTTC.

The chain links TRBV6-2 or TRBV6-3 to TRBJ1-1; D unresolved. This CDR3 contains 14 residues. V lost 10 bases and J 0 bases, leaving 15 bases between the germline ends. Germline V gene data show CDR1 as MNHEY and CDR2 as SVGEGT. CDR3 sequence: CATDDDGLNTEAFF. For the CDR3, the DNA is TGTGCCACCGATGACGACGGCTTGAACACTGAAGCTTTCTTT.

The CDR3 nucleotides are TGTGCCAGTAGTGGTTCAGGGGGATGGACCGGGGAGCTGTTTTTT. Residues: CASSGSGGWTGELFF. The chain joins TRBV19 to TRBJ2-2; 7 positions agree with TRBD1. This CDR3 is 15 amino acids long. J was trimmed by 5 bases and V by 5 bases; bases with no gene match: 8. From germline, CDR1 is LNHDA and CDR2 SQIVND (reference sequence).

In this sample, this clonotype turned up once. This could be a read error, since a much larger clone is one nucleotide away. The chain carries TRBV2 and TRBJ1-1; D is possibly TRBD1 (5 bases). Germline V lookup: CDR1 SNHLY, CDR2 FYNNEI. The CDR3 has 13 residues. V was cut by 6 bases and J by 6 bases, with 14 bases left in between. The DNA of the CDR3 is TGTGCCAGCAGCAGAGGGGAGACCGCTGAAGCTTTCTTT. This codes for CASSRGETAEAFF.

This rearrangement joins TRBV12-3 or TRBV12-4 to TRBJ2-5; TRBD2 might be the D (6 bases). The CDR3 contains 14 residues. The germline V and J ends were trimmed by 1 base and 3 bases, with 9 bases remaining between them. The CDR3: CASSLVGGKETQYF. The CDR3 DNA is TGTGCCAGCAGTTTAGTCGGGGGAAAAGAGACCCAGTACTTC.

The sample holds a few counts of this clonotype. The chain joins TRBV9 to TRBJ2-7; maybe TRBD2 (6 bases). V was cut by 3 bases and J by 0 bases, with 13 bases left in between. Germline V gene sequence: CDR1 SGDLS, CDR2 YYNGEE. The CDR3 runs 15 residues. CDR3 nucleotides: TGTGCCAGCAGCGGGGGCGGGGCGGCCTCCTACGAGCAGTACTTC. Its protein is CASSGGGAASYEQYF.

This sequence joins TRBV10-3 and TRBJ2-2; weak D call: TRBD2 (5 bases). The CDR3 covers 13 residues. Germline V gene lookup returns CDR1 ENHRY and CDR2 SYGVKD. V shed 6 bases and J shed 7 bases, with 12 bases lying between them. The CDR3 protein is CAISLAGGGELFF. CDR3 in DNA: TGTGCCATCAGCCTTGCGGGTGGCGGGGAGCTGTTTTTT.

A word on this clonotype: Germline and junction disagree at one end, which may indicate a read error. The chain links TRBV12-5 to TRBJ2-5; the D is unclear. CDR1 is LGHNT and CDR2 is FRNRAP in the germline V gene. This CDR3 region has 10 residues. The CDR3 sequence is CASGGEAQYF. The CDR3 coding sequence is TGTGCTAGTGGTGGAGAGGCCCAGTACTTC.

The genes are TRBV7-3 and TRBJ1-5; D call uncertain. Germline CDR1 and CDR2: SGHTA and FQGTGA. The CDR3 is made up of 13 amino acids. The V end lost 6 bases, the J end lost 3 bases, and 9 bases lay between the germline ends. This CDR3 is CASSHEPNQPQHF. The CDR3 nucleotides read TGTGCCAGCAGTCACGAACCCAATCAGCCCCAGCATTTT.